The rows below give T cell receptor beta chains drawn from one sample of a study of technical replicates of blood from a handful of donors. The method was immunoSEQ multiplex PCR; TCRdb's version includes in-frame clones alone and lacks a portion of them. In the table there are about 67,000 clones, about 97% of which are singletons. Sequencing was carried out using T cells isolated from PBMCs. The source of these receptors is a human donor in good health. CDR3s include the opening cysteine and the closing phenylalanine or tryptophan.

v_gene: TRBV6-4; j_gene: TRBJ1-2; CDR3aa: CASSDGVAGTNYGYTF
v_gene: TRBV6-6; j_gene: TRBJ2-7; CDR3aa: CASKAGQGAYEQYF
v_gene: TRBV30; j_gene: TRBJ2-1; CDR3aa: CAWSGGTGAKFF
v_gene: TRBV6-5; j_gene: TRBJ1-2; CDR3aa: CASSRGGGHGSYTF
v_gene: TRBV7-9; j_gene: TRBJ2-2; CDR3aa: CASSPSENTGELFF
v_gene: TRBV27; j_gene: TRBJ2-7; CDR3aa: CASSLQREAYEQYF
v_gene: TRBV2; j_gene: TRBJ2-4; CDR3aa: CASSVGGTGYNIQYF
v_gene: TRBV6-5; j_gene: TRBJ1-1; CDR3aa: CASSYSTRGGNTEAFF
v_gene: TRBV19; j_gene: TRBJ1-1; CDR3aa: CASSIPGTFNTEAFF
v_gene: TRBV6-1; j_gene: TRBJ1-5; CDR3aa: CASSRGREQPQHF
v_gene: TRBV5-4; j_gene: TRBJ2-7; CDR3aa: CASSSNYEQYF
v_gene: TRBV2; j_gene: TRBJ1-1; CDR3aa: CASSERSLQGRNTEAFF
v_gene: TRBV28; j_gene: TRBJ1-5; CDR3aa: CASSLAASGYQPQHF
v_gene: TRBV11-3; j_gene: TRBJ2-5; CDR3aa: CASSLDLTEISQETQYF
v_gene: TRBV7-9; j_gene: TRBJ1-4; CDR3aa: CASSKTPTGADEKLFF
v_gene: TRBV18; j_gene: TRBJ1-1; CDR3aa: CASSPRQELNEAFF
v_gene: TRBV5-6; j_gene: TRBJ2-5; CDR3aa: CASSFWNGRETQYF
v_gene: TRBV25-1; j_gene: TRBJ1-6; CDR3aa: CASSESTHQGSPLHF
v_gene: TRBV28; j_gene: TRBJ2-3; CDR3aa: CASSPLLAQSTDTQYF
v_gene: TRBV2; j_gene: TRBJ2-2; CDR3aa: CASRGGEITGELFF
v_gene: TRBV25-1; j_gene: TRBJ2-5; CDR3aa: CASSEHHSGQLTQYF
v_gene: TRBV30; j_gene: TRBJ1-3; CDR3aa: CAWGSGIAGNTIYF
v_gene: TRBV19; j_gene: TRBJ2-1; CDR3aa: CASSIRGEWMDEQFF
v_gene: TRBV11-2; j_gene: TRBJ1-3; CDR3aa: CASRQTGSGNTIYF
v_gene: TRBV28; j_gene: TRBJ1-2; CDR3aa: CASSYPEGNYGYTF
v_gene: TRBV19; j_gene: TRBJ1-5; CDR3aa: CASISSSGINQPQHF
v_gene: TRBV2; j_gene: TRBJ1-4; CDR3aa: CASRGQYNEKLFF
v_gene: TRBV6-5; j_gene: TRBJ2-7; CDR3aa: CASSYEATYEQYF
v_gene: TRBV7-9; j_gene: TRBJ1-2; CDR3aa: CASSLDRSYGYTF
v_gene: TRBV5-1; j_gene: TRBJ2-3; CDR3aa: CASSLWTESTDTQYF
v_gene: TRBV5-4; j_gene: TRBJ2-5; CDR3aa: CASSLDGNQETQYF
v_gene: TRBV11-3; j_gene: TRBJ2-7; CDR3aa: CASNKGGQVSYEQYF
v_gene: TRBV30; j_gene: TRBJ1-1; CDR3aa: CAWRRGNTEAFF
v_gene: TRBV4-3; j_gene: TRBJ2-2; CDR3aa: CASSQDTRSGRFGELFF
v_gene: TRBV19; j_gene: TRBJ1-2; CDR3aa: CASSIGGTVNYGYTF